The sequence of this T cell receptor (beta chain) was determined in a study of cytomegalovirus exposure and HLA in healthy donors. PCR primers comprised 60 Vbeta and 13 Jbeta primers. Clones were read by immunoSEQ multiplex PCR, and TCRdb kept only the in-frame ones, dropping some. The table records under 150,000 clones, roughly 80% of them present only once. Germline CDR1 is MGHDK and CDR2 is SYGVNS. The CDR3 sequence is 15 residues long. Trimming stripped 2 bases from V and 3 bases from J, with 11 bases between. Sequencing was done on a sample of PBMCs. The chain recombines TRBV25-1 with TRBJ2-1, with TRBD1 as a possible D gene (5 bases). This clonotype was obtained from a man aged 18 to 35 in good health and CMV-seronegative. The CDR3 region is CASSEGQGIYNEQFF. CDR3 coding DNA: TGTGCCAGCAGTGAAGGTCAGGGAATCTACAATGAGCAGTTCTTC. Filled out from reference TRBV25-1 and TRBJ2-1, the complete variable domain reads EADIYQTPRYLVIGTGKKITLECSQTMGHDKMYWYQQDPGMELHLIHYSYGVNSTEKGDLSSESTVSRIRTEHFPLTLESARPSHTSQYLCASSEGQGIYNEQFFGPGTRLTVL.